This T cell receptor beta chain was sequenced during a study of blood T cells in healthy people across ages. The second PCR ran about 6 to 11 cycles with a sample-barcoded 5' primer and J-beta primers. TCRdb fed the 5' RACE reads into MiXCR, producing one record per CDR3 protein. The top ten clones hold approximately 2.1% of a sample with 2 million or so distinct CDR3 sequences, around 48% of them seen once. Trimming left V 3 bases short and J 5 bases short, with 10 bases between. Germline-derived CDR1 and CDR2 are DFQATT and SNEGSKA (reference sequence). The CDR3 has 12 amino acids. This clonotype showed up just a few times. The target antigen is unknown. Regarding the study as a whole: In these data, TCR beta diversity tracked strongly with naive T cell percentage.

The receptor comes from a woman in her forties in good health. This chain uses TRBV20-1 with TRBJ1-2; tentative D call: TRBD1 (5 bases). Sequencing was done on a sample of blood. As DNA, the CDR3 is TGCAGTGCTAGCCGGGACTTGTATGGCTACACCTTC. This codes for CSASRDLYGYTF.